The present T cell receptor beta chain was sequenced within a study of Ad26.COV2.S vaccination and SARS-CoV-2 variants. Study-level information: A participant enrolled in the COV1001 Ad26.COV2.S trial arm provided the sample.

This sample's treatment: over 15 received Ad26.COV2.S at low or high dose, single or two shots; a few received placebo; per-sample allocation not given. Day 63 following the first vaccine or placebo injection was when the samples were taken. Per the germline V gene, CDR1 is SGHRS and CDR2 is YFSETQ. Trimming removed 6 bases from V and 6 bases from J; junction bases left unmatched: 14. This CDR3 is 15 amino acids long. Study-level findings and limits: Post-vaccination breadth of spike-specific CD8+ and CD4+ T cell responses was reportedly substantial.

For this clone: Its antigen is still unknown.

Only in-frame clones appear in the TCRdb table, and some are missing; sequencing was by immunoSEQ multiplex PCR. This table has roughly 380,000 clones, roughly 84% appearing once. The receptor was derived from a person between 18 and 59 years old who received the Ad26.COV2.S COVID-19 vaccine or a placebo. The rearrangement joins TRBV5-1 to TRBJ2-7, with TRBD2 matching over 8 bases. Material: peripheral blood, obtained in a trial of Ad26.COV2.S vaccine versus placebo. The CDR3 nucleotides read TGCGCCAGCACAGAGCCCGGGACTAGTGTCGGCGAGCAGTACTTC. Its translation is CASTEPGTSVGEQYF.